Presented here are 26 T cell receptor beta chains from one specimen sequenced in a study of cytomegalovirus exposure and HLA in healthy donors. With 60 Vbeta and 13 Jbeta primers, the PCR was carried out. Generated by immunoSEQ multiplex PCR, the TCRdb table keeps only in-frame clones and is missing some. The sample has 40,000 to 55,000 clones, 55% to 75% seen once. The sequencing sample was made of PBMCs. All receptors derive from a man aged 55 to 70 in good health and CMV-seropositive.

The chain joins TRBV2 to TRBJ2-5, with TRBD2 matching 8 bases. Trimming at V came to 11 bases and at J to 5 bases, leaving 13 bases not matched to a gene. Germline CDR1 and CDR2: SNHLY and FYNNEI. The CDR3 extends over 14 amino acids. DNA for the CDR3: TGTGCCGGGTCGCGGGGGGCCCGGGGGGAGACCCAGTACTTC. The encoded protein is CAGSRGARGETQYF.

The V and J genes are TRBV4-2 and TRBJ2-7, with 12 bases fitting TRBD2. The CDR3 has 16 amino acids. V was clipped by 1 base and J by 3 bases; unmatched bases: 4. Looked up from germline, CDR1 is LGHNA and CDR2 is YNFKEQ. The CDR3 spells CASSQGGLAGLYEQYF. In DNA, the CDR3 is TGTGCCAGCAGCCAAGGAGGACTAGCGGGACTCTACGAGCAGTACTTC.

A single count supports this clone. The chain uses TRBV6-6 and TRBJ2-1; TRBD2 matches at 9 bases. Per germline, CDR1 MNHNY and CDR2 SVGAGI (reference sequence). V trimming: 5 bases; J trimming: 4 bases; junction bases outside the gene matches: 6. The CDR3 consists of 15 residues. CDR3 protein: CASSPMTSGYNEQFF. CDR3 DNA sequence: TGTGCCAGCAGTCCTATGACTAGCGGATACAATGAGCAGTTCTTC.

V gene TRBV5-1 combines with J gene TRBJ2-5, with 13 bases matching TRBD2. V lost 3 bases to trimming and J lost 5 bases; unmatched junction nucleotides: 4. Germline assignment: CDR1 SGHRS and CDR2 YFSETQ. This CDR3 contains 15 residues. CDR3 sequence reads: CASSSGTSGMETQYF. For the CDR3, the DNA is TGCGCCAGCAGCTCGGGGACTAGCGGGATGGAGACCCAGTACTTC. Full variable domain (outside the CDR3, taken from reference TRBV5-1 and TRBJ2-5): KAGVTQTPRYLIKTRGQQVTLSCSPISGHRSVSWYQQTPGQGLQFLFEYFSETQRNKGNFPGRFSGRQFSNSRSEMNVSTLELGDSALYLCASSSGTSGMETQYFGPGTRLLVL.

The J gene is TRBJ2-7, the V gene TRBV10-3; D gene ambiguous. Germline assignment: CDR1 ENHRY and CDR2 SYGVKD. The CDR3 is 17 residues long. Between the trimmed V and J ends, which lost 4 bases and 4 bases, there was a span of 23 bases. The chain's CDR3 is CAISGGMMENLFYEQYF. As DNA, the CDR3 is TGTGCCATCAGTGGAGGTATGATGGAGAATTTATTTTACGAGCAGTACTTC.

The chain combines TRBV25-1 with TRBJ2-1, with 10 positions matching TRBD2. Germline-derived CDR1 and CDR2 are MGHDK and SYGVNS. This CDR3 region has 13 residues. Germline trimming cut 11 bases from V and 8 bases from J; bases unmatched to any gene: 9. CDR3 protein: CAGKGTSADEQFF. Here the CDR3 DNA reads TGTGCCGGCAAGGGGACTAGCGCAGATGAGCAGTTCTTC. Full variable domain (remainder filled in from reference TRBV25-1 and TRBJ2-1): EADIYQTPRYLVIGTGKKITLECSQTMGHDKMYWYQQDPGMELHLIHYSYGVNSTEKGDLSSESTVSRIRTEHFPLTLESARPSHTSQYLCAGKGTSADEQFFGPGTRLTVL.

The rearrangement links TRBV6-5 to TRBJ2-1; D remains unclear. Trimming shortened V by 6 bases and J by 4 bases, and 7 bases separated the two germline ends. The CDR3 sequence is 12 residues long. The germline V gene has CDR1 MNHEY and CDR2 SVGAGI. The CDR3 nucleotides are TGTGCCAGCAGGGAGAGTTACAATGAGCAGTTCTTC. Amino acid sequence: CASRESYNEQFF.

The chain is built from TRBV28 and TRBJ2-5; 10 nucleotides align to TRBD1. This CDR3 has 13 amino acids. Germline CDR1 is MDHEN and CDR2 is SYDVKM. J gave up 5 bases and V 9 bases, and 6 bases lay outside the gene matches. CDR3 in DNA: TGTGCCAGTGGGGACAGGGGAGATGAGACCCAGTACTTC. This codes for CASGDRGDETQYF.

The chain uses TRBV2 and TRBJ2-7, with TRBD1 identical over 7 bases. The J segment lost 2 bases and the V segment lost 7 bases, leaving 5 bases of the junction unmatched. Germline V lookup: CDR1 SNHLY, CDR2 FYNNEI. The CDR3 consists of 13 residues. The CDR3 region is CASKNRGPYEQYF. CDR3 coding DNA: TGTGCCAGCAAGAACAGGGGACCCTACGAGCAGTACTTC. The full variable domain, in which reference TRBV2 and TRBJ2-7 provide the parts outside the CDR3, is EPEVTQTPSHQVTQMGQEVILRCVPISNHLYFYWYRQILGQKVEFLVSFYNNEISEKSEIFDDQFSVERPDGSNFTLKIRSTKLEDSAMYFCASKNRGPYEQYFGPGTRLTVT.

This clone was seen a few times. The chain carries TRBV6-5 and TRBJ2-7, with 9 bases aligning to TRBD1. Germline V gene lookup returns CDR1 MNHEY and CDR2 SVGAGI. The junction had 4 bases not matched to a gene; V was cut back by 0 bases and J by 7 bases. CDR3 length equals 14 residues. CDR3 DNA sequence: TGTGCCAGCAGTTACTCGAGGACAGGGGTTGAGCAGTACTTC. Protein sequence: CASSYSRTGVEQYF.

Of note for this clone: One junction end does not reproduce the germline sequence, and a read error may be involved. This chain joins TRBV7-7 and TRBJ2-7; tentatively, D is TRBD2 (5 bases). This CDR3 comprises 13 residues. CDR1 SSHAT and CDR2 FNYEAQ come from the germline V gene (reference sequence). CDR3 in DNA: TGTGCTAGCAGCTTAGCAGAGACTACGACGCAGTACTTC. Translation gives CASSLAETTTQYF.

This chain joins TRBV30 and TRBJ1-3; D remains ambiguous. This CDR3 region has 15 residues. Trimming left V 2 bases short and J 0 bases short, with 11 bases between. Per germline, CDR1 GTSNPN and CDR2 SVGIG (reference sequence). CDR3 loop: CAWSPDSNSGNTIYF. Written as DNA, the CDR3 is TGTGCCTGGAGTCCTGACTCGAACTCTGGAAACACCATATATTTT.

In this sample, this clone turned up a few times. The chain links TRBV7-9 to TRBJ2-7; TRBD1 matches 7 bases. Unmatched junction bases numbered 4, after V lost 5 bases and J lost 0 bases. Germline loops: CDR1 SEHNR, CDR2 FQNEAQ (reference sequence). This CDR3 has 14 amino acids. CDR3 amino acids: CASSPGQNSYEQYF. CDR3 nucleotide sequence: TGTGCCAGCAGCCCGGGACAGAACTCCTACGAGCAGTACTTC.

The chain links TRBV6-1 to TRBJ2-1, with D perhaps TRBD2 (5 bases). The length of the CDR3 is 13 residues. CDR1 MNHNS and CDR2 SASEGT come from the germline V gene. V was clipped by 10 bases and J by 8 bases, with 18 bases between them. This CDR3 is CATHVAEVDEQFF. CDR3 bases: TGTGCCACGCATGTTGCGGAGGTCGATGAGCAGTTCTTC.

In nucleotides, the CDR3 is TGTGCCAGCAGCCTCGGGAGCCTGAGGGATACGCAGTATTTT. Its protein is CASSLGSLRDTQYF. The chain joins TRBV28 to TRBJ2-3; weak D call: TRBD2 (6 bases). Germline loops: CDR1 MDHEN, CDR2 SYDVKM. This CDR3 has 14 residues. V was cut by 6 bases and J by 6 bases, with 16 bases left in between.

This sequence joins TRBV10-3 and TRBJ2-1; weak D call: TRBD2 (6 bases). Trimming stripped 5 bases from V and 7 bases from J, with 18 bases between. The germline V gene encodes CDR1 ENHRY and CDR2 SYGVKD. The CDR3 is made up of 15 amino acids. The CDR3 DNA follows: TGTGCCATCAGTATTCGCGGGACTCATCCTAATGAGCAGTTCTTC. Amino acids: CAISIRGTHPNEQFF.

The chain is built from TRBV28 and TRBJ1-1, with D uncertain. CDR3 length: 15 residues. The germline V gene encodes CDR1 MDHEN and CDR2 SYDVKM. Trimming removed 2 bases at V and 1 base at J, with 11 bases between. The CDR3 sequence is CASSLVGHANTEAFF. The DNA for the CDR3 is TGTGCCAGCAGTTTAGTTGGCCACGCGAACACTGAAGCTTTCTTT.

In DNA, the CDR3 is TGTGCCATCAAGGGGACTAGCGGGAGAGGTGCCGGGGAGCTGTTTTTT. It yields the protein CAIKGTSGRGAGELFF. V gene TRBV10-3 combines with J gene TRBJ2-2, with 14 bases that match TRBD2. With V trimmed by 7 bases and J by 6 bases, 7 bases remained unmatched. Germline V gene data show CDR1 as ENHRY and CDR2 as SYGVKD. This CDR3 has 16 amino acids.

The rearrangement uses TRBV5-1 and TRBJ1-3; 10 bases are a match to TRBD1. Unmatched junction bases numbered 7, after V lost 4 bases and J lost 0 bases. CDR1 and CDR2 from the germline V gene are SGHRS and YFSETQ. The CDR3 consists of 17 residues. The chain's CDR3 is CASSPGTGVGSGNTIYF. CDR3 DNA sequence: TGCGCCAGCAGCCCGGGGACAGGGGTGGGCTCTGGAAACACCATATATTTT.

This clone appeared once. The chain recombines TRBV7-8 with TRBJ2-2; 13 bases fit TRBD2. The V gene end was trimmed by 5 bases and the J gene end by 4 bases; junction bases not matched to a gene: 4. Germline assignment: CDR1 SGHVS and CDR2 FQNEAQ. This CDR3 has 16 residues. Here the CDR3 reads CASSMGLAGTTGELFF. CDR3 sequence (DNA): TGTGCCAGCAGCATGGGACTAGCGGGGACCACCGGGGAGCTGTTTTTT.

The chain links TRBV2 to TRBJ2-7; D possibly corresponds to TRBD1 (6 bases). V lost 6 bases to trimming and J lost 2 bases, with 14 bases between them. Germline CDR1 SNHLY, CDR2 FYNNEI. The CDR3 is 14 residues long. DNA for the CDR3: TGTGCCAGCAGGGAGCCCAAGGGGGCCTACGAGCAGTACTTC. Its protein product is CASREPKGAYEQYF.

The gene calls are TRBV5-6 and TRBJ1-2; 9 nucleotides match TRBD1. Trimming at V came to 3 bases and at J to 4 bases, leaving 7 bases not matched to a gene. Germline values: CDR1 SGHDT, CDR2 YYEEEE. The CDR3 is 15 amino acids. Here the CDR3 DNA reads TGTGCCAGCAGCTCCCGGACAGGGGCTACCTATGGCTACACCTTC. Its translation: CASSSRTGATYGYTF. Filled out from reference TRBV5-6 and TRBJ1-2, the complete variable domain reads DAGVTQSPTHLIKTRGQQVTLRCSPKSGHDTVSWYQQALGQGPQFIFQYYEEEERQRGNFPDRFSGHQFPNYSSELNVNALLLGDSALYLCASSSRTGATYGYTFGSGTRLTVV.

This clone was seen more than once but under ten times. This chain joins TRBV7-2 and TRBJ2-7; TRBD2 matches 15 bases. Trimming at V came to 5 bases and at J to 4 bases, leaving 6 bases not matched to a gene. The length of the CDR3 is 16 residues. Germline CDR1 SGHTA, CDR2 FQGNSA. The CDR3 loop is CASSIGTSGRIYEQYF. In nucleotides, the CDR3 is TGTGCCAGCAGCATCGGGACTAGCGGGAGGATATACGAGCAGTACTTC.

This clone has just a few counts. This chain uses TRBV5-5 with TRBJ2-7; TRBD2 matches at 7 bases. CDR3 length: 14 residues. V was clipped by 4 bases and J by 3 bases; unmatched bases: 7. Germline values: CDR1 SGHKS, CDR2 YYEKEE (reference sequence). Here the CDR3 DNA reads TGTGCCAGCAGCGCCCTAGCGGAGAGCTACGAGCAGTACTTC. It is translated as CASSALAESYEQYF.

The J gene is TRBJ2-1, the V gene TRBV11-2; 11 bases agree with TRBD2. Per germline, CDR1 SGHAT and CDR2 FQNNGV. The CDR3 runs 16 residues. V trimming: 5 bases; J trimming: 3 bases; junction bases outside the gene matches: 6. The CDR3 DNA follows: TGTGCCAGCAGCAGACTAGGACTAGCGGGCTACAATGAGCAGTTCTTC. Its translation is CASSRLGLAGYNEQFF.

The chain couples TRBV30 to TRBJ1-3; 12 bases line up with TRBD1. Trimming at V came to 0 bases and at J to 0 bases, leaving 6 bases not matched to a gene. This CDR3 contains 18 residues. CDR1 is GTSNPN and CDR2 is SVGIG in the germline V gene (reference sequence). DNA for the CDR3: TGTGCCTGGAGTGTATACGGGACAGGGGGCCACTCTGGAAACACCATATATTTT. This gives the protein CAWSVYGTGGHSGNTIYF.